This is a list of T cell receptor beta chains from one sample in a study of shared clonotypes between healthy human individuals. Profiling relied on immunoSEQ multiplex PCR, and the TCRdb table lists in-frame clones only, not all of them. The data hold roughly 2.2 million clones, with 85% to 95% observed a single time. The sequenced sample consisted of naive CD4+ T cells from PBMCs. These receptor sequences come from a man in his late teens or twenties in good health. Some clones in this sample may be carry-over from other donors' samples. CDR3s include the opening cysteine and the closing phenylalanine or tryptophan. D genes are given only for firm matches. For some rows the clone size is stated as once, few or many, or as a class when expanded; others skip it.

TRBJ2-5,TRBV28,.,15,TRBD2,TGTGCCAGCAGTTTAGGACTAGCGGGAGTAGAGACCCAGTACTTC,CASSLGLAGVETQYF
TRBJ2-1,TRBV6-4,once,15,.,TGTGCCAGCAGTTCCGGGACTTCACCATACAATGAGCAGTTCTTC,CASSSGTSPYNEQFF
TRBJ2-7,TRBV6-5,.,14,.,TGTGCCAGCAGTTACGAATCTCCAGCCTACGAGCAGTACTTC,CASSYESPAYEQYF
TRBJ2-7,TRBV6-6,.,14,.,TGTGCCAGCAGTTACTCGGGCCTCTCCTACGAGCAGTACTTC,CASSYSGLSYEQYF
TRBJ2-7,TRBV27,.,13,.,TGTGCCAGCAGTTTATCGGTGACAGGCCAGCAGTACTTC,CASSLSVTGQQYF
TRBJ1-2,TRBV6-5,.,14,TRBD1,TGTGCCAGCAGTTGGGACAGGGATACCTATGGCTACACCTTC,CASSWDRDTYGYTF
TRBJ2-7,TRBV10-1,.,16,.,TGCGCCAGCAGTGAAAGCGTTTGGGGCAGCTTCTACGAGCAGTACTTC,CASSESVWGSFYEQYF
TRBJ1-4,TRBV27,.,15,.,TGTGCCAGCAGGATACCGGGACGGTATAATGAAAAACTGTTTTTT,CASRIPGRYNEKLFF
TRBJ1-1,TRBV28,.,11,.,TGTGCCACAGGGGATCGCGGTGAAGCTTTCTTT,CATGDRGEAFF
TRBJ1-2,TRBV7-2,.,15,TRBD1,TGTGCCAGCAGCTCCCCGGACAGGTTTAACTATGGCTACACCTTC,CASSSPDRFNYGYTF
TRBJ2-7,TRBV29-1,.,12,TRBD1,TGCAGCGGAAGGGACAGGGGCTACGAGCAGTACTTC,CSGRDRGYEQYF
TRBJ1-4,TRBV6-1,.,15,TRBD1,TGTGCCAGCGGGACAGGACCAGCAACTAATGAAAAACTGTTTTTT,CASGTGPATNEKLFF
TRBJ2-7,TRBV2,once,14,TRBD2,TGTGCCAGCAGTGAAGCGGGACTAGCTGGCGAGCAGTACTTC,CASSEAGLAGEQYF
TRBJ2-5,TRBV6-7,.,14,.,TGTGCCAGCAGTCCACAGGGAGGGCAAGAGACCCAGTACTTC,CASSPQGGQETQYF
TRBJ2-2,TRBV9,few,12,.,TGTGCCAGCAGCGTAGGGACCGGGGAGCTGTTTTTT,CASSVGTGELFF
TRBJ2-5,TRBV28,.,16,.,TGTGCCAGCAGTCGATCACGGCTGATGCCCCAAGAGACCCAGTACTTC,CASSRSRLMPQETQYF
TRBJ2-7,TRBV2,.,13,TRBD1,TGTGCCAGCAGCGAGGGGGCGGCCTACGAGCAGTACTTC,CASSEGAAYEQYF
TRBJ2-7,TRBV5-1,.,13,.,TGCGCCAGCAGTCGGGCCACAGACTACGAGCAGTACTTC,CASSRATDYEQYF
TRBJ1-5,TRBV28,once,15,TRBD1,TGTGCCAGTCGACAGGGGAGTAGTGGCAATCAGCCCCAGCATTTT,CASRQGSSGNQPQHF
TRBJ1-1,TRBV5-1,.,12,.,TGCGCCAGCAGCTTGGAAGGATATGAAGCTTTCTTT,CASSLEGYEAFF
TRBJ1-1,TRBV18,.,13,.,TGTGCCAGCTCACCACAGCAGAACACTGAAGCTTTCTTT,CASSPQQNTEAFF
TRBJ2-6,TRBV5-6,.,15,.,TGTGCCAGCAGCTCCGGGAACCCTGGGGCCAACGTCCTGACTTTC,CASSSGNPGANVLTF
TRBJ2-2,TRBV28,.,16,.,TGTGCCAGCAGTCCCTCCCTGAAAGGAAGGATCGGGGAGCTGTTTTTT,CASSPSLKGRIGELFF
TRBJ1-5,TRBV6-5,.,14,.,TGTGCCAGCAGTTTGAGGGCCGGCAATCAGCCCCAGCATTTT,CASSLRAGNQPQHF
TRBJ1-2,TRBV28,.,12,.,TGTGCCAGCAGTTCCCTTAACTATGGCTACACCTTC,CASSSLNYGYTF
TRBJ1-2,TRBV7-3,.,15,TRBD1,TGTGCCAGCAGCTTAAGCGGGGGACAGGGGATAGGCTACACCTTC,CASSLSGGQGIGYTF
TRBJ1-1,TRBV5-4,.,14,.,TGTGCCAGCAGCTTTTGGGGGCCGAACACTGAAGCTTTCTTT,CASSFWGPNTEAFF
TRBJ1-5,TRBV6-6,.,15,.,TGTGCCAGCAGCCCCCCCCCAGGGTTGACTCAGCCCCAGCATTTT,CASSPPPGLTQPQHF